The entry below describes one TCR beta chain. Its target is unknown. The source of the sample is a study of cytomegalovirus exposure and HLA in healthy donors. General observations from the study: Roughly uniform sequencing depth across donors was assumed, possibly incorrectly. In a later analysis, a genetic analysis reported fewer productive-TCR N-insertions in an Asian-associated ancestry cluster than the cohort average.

Trimming took 5 bases from V and 3 from J; bases not matched to a gene: 8. The CDR3 loop spans 15 amino acids. The germline V gene has CDR1 SGHRS and CDR2 YFSETQ. PCR was performed using 60 Vbeta and 13 Jbeta primers. Profiled with immunoSEQ multiplex PCR; TCRdb holds only in-frame clones, not every one. The sample has roughly 140,000 clones, around 79% seen once; the top ten hold less than 3.5%. Sequencing was performed on PBMCs. This TCR came from a male donor in good health and CMV-seronegative. The gene calls are TRBV5-1 and TRBJ1-1, with 9 nucleotides matching TRBD1. CDR3 coding DNA: TGCGCCAGCAGACCTGAACAGGGGGCCGACACTGAAGCTTTCTTT. This encodes CASRPEQGADTEAFF.